This T cell receptor (beta chain) was found in a study of Ad26.COV2.S vaccination and SARS-CoV-2 variants. About the research overall: By the intramuscular route, Ad26.COV2.S was given once, or twice 56 days apart.

Profiling relied on immunoSEQ multiplex PCR, and the TCRdb table lists in-frame clones only, not all of them. The sample lists around 350,000 clones; roughly 81% were seen once. Treatment indicated: around 19 received Ad26.COV2.S at low or high dose, single or two shots; 5 received placebo; per-sample allocation not given. All samples were drawn on day 63, counting from the first vaccine or placebo injection. This adult donor, from Boston, was 18-55 years old. Trimming removed 2 bases from V and 4 bases from J, with 12 bases in between. The length of the CDR3 is 15 residues. Germline V gene lookup returns CDR1 SGHVS and CDR2 FNYEAQ.

V and J are TRBV7-6 and TRBJ2-1; possibly TRBD2 for D (6 bases). The starting material was peripheral blood, obtained in a trial of Ad26.COV2.S vaccine versus placebo. The clonotype originates from a person between 18 and 60 years old who received the Ad26.COV2.S COVID-19 vaccine or a placebo. The CDR3: CASSLLLAGYNEQFF. The CDR3, as DNA: TGTGCCAGCAGCTTATTACTAGCCGGGTACAATGAGCAGTTCTTC.